This is a list of T cell receptor beta chains from one sample in a study of OX40 agonist ivuxolimab in advanced cancers. The repertoire was sequenced with immunoSEQ multiplex PCR; TCRdb's copy has only in-frame clones and lacks some. Of about 140,000 clones in the sample, approximately 90% are singletons; the top ten hold 0.95% to 1.4%. The sample consisted of CD4+ or CD8+ T cells sorted from blood, taken in a trial of the OX40 agonist ivuxolimab. These TCRs come from an adult with an advanced solid tumor such as melanoma, head and neck, liver or kidney cancer. CDR3s include the opening cysteine and the closing phenylalanine or tryptophan. A D gene is named only where the DNA matches it firmly. A clone size is listed for some rows: how often the clone was seen (once, few, many), or a class if it is expanded.

>.|TRBV19|TRBD1|TRBJ1-6
CASRAQGGNNSPLHF
TGTGCCAGTAGGGCGCAGGGGGGAAATAATTCACCCCTCCACTTT
>.|TRBV6-1|.|TRBJ2-1
CASIGGSYNEQFF
TGTGCCAGCATAGGGGGCTCCTACAATGAGCAGTTCTTC
>.|TRBV5-1|TRBD2|TRBJ2-2
CATHLGLAASRLTGELFF
TGCGCCACCCACCTCGGACTAGCGGCATCACGACTCACCGGGGAGCTGTTTTTT
>.|TRBV19|.|TRBJ1-5
CASIEGARNQPQHF
TGTGCCAGTATAGAAGGGGCTCGCAATCAGCCCCAGCATTTT
>.|TRBV28|.|TRBJ1-1
CASSLYGGTEAFF
TGTGCCAGCAGTTTATACGGCGGCACTGAAGCTTTCTTT
>.|TRBV5-8|.|TRBJ1-2
CASSLEGGTYGYTF
TGTGCCAGCAGCTTGGAGGGGGGAACCTATGGCTACACCTTC
>.|TRBV11-2|.|TRBJ1-3
CASSFSDSGNTIYF
TGTGCCAGCAGCTTCTCGGACTCCGGAAACACCATATATTTT
>.|TRBV18|TRBD2|TRBJ2-7
CASSSLPGLETNEQYF
TGTGCCAGCTCATCGTTACCGGGACTAGAGACCAACGAGCAGTACTTC
>.|TRBV2|.|TRBJ1-1
CASSVAGWTEAFF
TGTGCCAGCAGTGTGGCAGGGTGGACTGAAGCTTTCTTT
>.|TRBV6-5|TRBD1|TRBJ2-7
CASSYRDRDEQYF
TGTGCCAGCAGTTACAGGGACAGGGACGAGCAGTACTTC
>.|TRBV28|.|TRBJ1-5
CASSSGQGNQPQHF
TGTGCCAGCAGTAGCGGGCAGGGTAATCAGCCCCAGCATTTT
>.|TRBV28|.|TRBJ1-1
CASSFRTTGTEAFF
TGTGCCAGCAGTTTCAGGACCACAGGGACTGAAGCTTTCTTT
>.|TRBV28|.|TRBJ2-1
CASSAQGGSGPYNEQFF
TGTGCCAGCAGTGCCCAAGGGGGATCCGGACCTTACAATGAGCAGTTCTTC
>.|TRBV5-1|.|TRBJ2-1
CASSLLQNNEQFF
TGCGCCAGCAGCTTGTTACAGAACAATGAGCAGTTCTTC
>.|TRBV12-5|TRBD1|TRBJ1-2
CASGLRDRVASYGYTF
TGTGCTAGTGGTTTGAGGGACAGGGTTGCGAGTTATGGCTACACCTTC
>.|TRBV7-2|.|TRBJ2-4
CASSQVATLAKNIQYF
TGTGCCAGCAGCCAGGTGGCCACCCTAGCCAAAAACATTCAGTACTTC
>.|TRBV27|.|TRBJ1-3
CASSLVGGNTIYF
TGTGCCAGCAGTTTGGTAGGGGGAAACACCATATATTTT
>once|TRBV9|TRBD1|TRBJ2-3
CASSGGSGTGGDTQYF
TGTGCCAGCAGCGGGGGAAGTGGGACAGGGGGTGATACGCAGTATTTT
>.|TRBV5-1|TRBD1|TRBJ1-4
CASSRQIGQGTGEKLFF
TGCGCCAGCAGCAGACAAATAGGACAGGGGACGGGGGAAAAACTGTTTTTT
>.|TRBV11-1|.|TRBJ1-1
CASSLAGGKAEAFF
TGTGCCAGCAGCTTAGCTGGGGGGAAAGCTGAAGCTTTCTTT
>.|TRBV28|.|TRBJ2-2
CASSFDPRNTGELFF
TGTGCCAGCAGTTTCGACCCCAGAAACACCGGGGAGCTGTTTTTT
>.|TRBV29-1|.|TRBJ1-1
CSVKGPTTMNTEAFF
TGCAGCGTTAAGGGCCCCACGACGATGAACACTGAAGCTTTCTTT
>.|TRBV2|.|TRBJ2-7
CASSGEPYEQYF
TGTGCCAGCAGTGGGGAACCTTACGAGCAGTACTTC
>.|TRBV5-4|.|TRBJ2-3
CASSRSTDTQYF
TGTGCCAGCAGCCGGAGCACAGATACGCAGTATTTT
>.|TRBV28|.|TRBJ1-2
CASSAQGYGYTF
TGTGCCAGCAGTGCCCAAGGGTATGGCTACACCTTC
>once|TRBV7-9|TRBD1|TRBJ1-5
CASSFQGGNQPQHF
TGTGCCAGCAGCTTCCAGGGGGGCAATCAGCCCCAGCATTTT
>.|TRBV2|.|TRBJ2-7
CASSVNLLGEQYF
TGTGCCAGCAGTGTTAATCTGCTCGGGGAGCAGTACTTC
>.|TRBV7-9|.|TRBJ2-2
CASSFLTGSGELFF
TGTGCCAGCAGCTTTCTAACAGGGTCCGGGGAGCTGTTTTTT
>.|TRBV2|TRBD2|TRBJ2-1
CASLGLAGVGEQFF
TGTGCCAGCCTGGGGCTAGCGGGAGTGGGTGAGCAGTTCTTC
>.|TRBV7-2|.|TRBJ2-4
CASSHGSLVAIQYF
TGTGCCAGCAGCCACGGCTCCCTGGTGGCCATTCAGTACTTC
>.|TRBV9|.|TRBJ2-7
CASSVGGTQGHEQYF
TGTGCCAGCAGCGTAGGTGGGACTCAAGGACACGAGCAGTACTTC
>.|TRBV29-1|.|TRBJ2-7
CSVASQIPYEQYF
TGCAGCGTTGCCAGCCAGATTCCCTACGAGCAGTACTTC
>.|TRBV7-6|.|TRBJ2-1
CASSPQDGSYNEQFF
TGTGCCAGCAGCCCACAGGATGGCTCCTACAATGAGCAGTTCTTC
>.|TRBV27|.|TRBJ1-5
CASSLAGGDQPQHF
TGTGCCAGCAGTTTAGCTGGGGGTGATCAGCCCCAGCATTTT
>.|TRBV18|TRBD1|TRBJ1-2
CASSPGQGSFRDYGYTF
TGTGCCAGCTCACCGGGACAGGGGTCTTTTAGGGACTATGGCTACACCTTC
>.|TRBV30|TRBD1|TRBJ1-1
CAWSLQGGLEAFF
TGTGCCTGGTCTCTCCAGGGGGGTCTTGAAGCTTTCTTT
>.|TRBV5-8|TRBD1|TRBJ1-5
CASSIGQGNQPQHF
TGTGCCAGCAGCATAGGACAGGGGAACCAGCCCCAGCATTTT
>.|TRBV5-1|TRBD1|TRBJ1-2
CASSPLHRGGDGYTF
TGCGCCAGCAGCCCCCTTCACAGGGGAGGCGATGGCTACACCTTC
>.|TRBV7-9|.|TRBJ1-2
CASSLELAGYTF
TGTGCCAGCAGCTTAGAGCTAGCTGGCTACACCTTC
>.|TRBV2|.|TRBJ2-3
CASSVSPTFADTQYF
TGTGCCAGCAGTGTTAGCCCAACCTTCGCAGATACGCAGTATTTT
>.|TRBV28|.|TRBJ1-1
CASRPLRDKSEAFF
TGTGCCAGCAGACCCCTCCGGGACAAGTCTGAAGCTTTCTTT
>.|TRBV28|.|TRBJ1-5
CASSFYNQPQHF
TGTGCCAGCAGTTTTTACAATCAGCCCCAGCATTTT
>.|TRBV27|.|TRBJ2-3
CASSLYTTDTQYF
TGTGCCAGCAGTTTATACACCACAGATACGCAGTATTTT
>.|TRBV27|TRBD2|TRBJ2-1
CASSSLAGVGNEQFF
TGTGCCAGCAGTTCCCTAGCGGGAGTGGGGAATGAGCAGTTCTTC
>many|TRBV6-1|.|TRBJ1-5
CASSEWTGNQPQHF
TGTGCCAGCAGTGAATGGACAGGCAATCAGCCCCAGCATTTT
>.|TRBV6-4|.|TRBJ1-2
CASSEAPGKGYGYTF
TGTGCCAGCAGTGAAGCCCCAGGGAAAGGGTATGGCTACACCTTC
>.|TRBV4-1|.|TRBJ2-1
CASSQEGHFKSSYNEQFF
TGCGCCAGCAGCCAAGAAGGGCATTTCAAGAGCTCCTACAATGAGCAGTTCTTC
>.|TRBV5-1|TRBD1|TRBJ1-2
CASSSPEQGAHGYTF
TGCGCCAGCAGCTCCCCAGAACAGGGGGCGCATGGCTACACCTTC
>.|TRBV7-3|.|TRBJ2-1
CASSLGRTRDNEQFF
TGTGCCAGCAGCTTAGGGAGGACGCGGGACAATGAGCAGTTCTTC
>.|TRBV19|.|TRBJ1-5
CASTHRRDTLPGQPQHF
TGTGCCAGTACCCACAGAAGGGACACCTTACCGGGGCAGCCCCAGCATTTT
>.|TRBV28|.|TRBJ1-2
CASSFEQEHYGYTF
TGTGCCAGCAGTTTTGAGCAGGAGCACTATGGCTACACCTTC
>.|TRBV7-2|.|TRBJ1-3
CASSLVSSGNTIYF
TGTGCCAGCAGCTTAGTTAGCTCTGGAAACACCATATATTTT